Listed below are T cell receptor beta chains from one sample, sequenced in a study of blood T cell repertoires in COVID-19. TCRdb keeps only in-frame clones here, not all; method: immunoSEQ multiplex PCR. The sample has roughly 150,000 clones, 85% seen once. Specimen: PBMCs or T cells enriched from blood (not recorded which). The receptor set was obtained from a woman aged 40 to 50 who had recovered from COVID-19. Each CDR3 is given with its conserved first and last residue. Fields, in order: D gene, V gene, J gene, clone size, CDR3 protein, CDR3 DNA. The D gene is left open where the match is weak. Expanded clones are given a class, and other clones once, few, many or no size at all.

-	TRBV3-1/TRBV3-2	TRBJ1-2	-	CASSQEFDRLGGYTF	TGTGCCAGCAGCCAAGAGTTTGACAGACTAGGCGGCTACACCTTC
-	TRBV29-1	TRBJ1-4	-	CSVVGAGEKLFF	TGCAGCGTTGTGGGGGCCGGTGAAAAACTGTTTTTT
-	TRBV12-3/TRBV12-4	TRBJ1-5	-	CASSTGSNQPQHF	TGTGCCAGCAGCACAGGTAGCAATCAGCCCCAGCATTTT
-	TRBV10-3	TRBJ2-7	-	CAISGKGGAGDEQYF	TGTGCCATCAGCGGCAAGGGAGGGGCAGGGGACGAGCAGTACTTC
TRBD2	TRBV18	TRBJ2-7	-	CASSAGGEQYF	TGTGCCAGCTCTGCGGGGGGCGAGCAGTACTTC
TRBD1	TRBV5-1	TRBJ2-7	-	CASSLGGQGFYEQYF	TGCGCCAGCAGCTTGGGCGGACAGGGGTTCTACGAGCAGTACTTC
-	TRBV12-3/TRBV12-4	TRBJ1-2	few	CASSLTHPYGYTF	TGTGCCAGCAGTTTAACACATCCCTATGGCTACACCTTC
TRBD1	TRBV3-1/TRBV3-2	TRBJ1-1	-	CASSLTGDTEAFF	TGTGCCAGCAGCCTCACAGGGGACACTGAAGCTTTCTTT
-	TRBV6-5	TRBJ1-5	-	CASITGQNQPQHF	TGTGCCAGCATAACAGGACAGAATCAGCCCCAGCATTTT
-	TRBV19	TRBJ1-6	-	CASSIGGTAHSPLHF	TGTGCCAGTAGTATAGGTGGGACTGCGCATTCACCCCTCCACTTT
TRBD1	TRBV10-2	TRBJ1-4	-	CASRRTGTSNEKLFF	TGCGCCAGCCGTAGGACAGGGACAAGTAATGAAAAACTGTTTTTT
TRBD1	TRBV28	TRBJ2-6	once	CASSFTTGRAGANVLTF	TGTGCCAGCAGTTTCACGACAGGGCGGGCTGGGGCCAACGTCCTGACTTTC
-	TRBV30	TRBJ1-5	-	CAWSGGSDQPQHF	TGTGCCTGGAGCGGGGGGAGTGATCAGCCCCAGCATTTT
-	TRBV3-1/TRBV3-2	TRBJ1-5	-	CASSQGSGPQHF	TGTGCCAGCAGCCAAGGTTCAGGGCCCCAGCATTTT
-	TRBV28	TRBJ2-7	-	CASSLLGPYEQYF	TGTGCCAGCAGTTTACTGGGCCCCTACGAGCAGTACTTC
-	TRBV7-9	TRBJ1-1	-	CASSLAETVNEAFF	TGTGCCAGCAGCTTAGCGGAGACAGTAAATGAAGCTTTCTTT
-	TRBV5-1	TRBJ2-3	-	CASSGTVATDTQYF	TGCGCCAGTTCCGGGACTGTAGCGACAGATACGCAGTATTTT
-	TRBV3-1/TRBV3-2	TRBJ2-2	-	CASSQDRAGELFF	TGTGCCAGCAGCCAAGATCGGGCCGGGGAGCTGTTTTTT
-	TRBV21-1	TRBJ1-2	-	CASRDSSGYTF	TGTGCCAGCAGGGACAGTAGCGGCTACACCTTC
TRBD1	TRBV30	TRBJ1-2	-	CACHPGQALGYTF	TGTGCCTGTCACCCAGGACAGGCCCTTGGCTACACCTTC
-	TRBV12-5	TRBJ1-6	-	CASGLAGGDHSPLHF	TGTGCTAGTGGCCTGGCCGGGGGTGATCATTCACCCCTCCACTTT
-	TRBV3-1/TRBV3-2	TRBJ1-1	-	CASSQGLVQGRDTEAFF	TGTGCCAGCAGCCAAGGATTAGTCCAGGGGAGGGACACTGAAGCTTTCTTT
-	TRBV5-1	TRBJ2-7	-	CASSPGQRTTYEQYF	TGCGCCAGCAGCCCGGGACAGCGGACTACCTACGAGCAGTACTTC
-	TRBV11-1	TRBJ2-7	-	CASSLTGSSYEQYF	TGTGCCAGCAGCTTAACGGGGAGCTCCTACGAGCAGTACTTC
TRBD2	TRBV5-4	TRBJ2-7	-	CASSFAGGGLAGGEQYF	TGTGCCAGCAGCTTTGCAGGGGGGGGACTAGCGGGAGGCGAGCAGTACTTC
TRBD1	TRBV5-8	TRBJ2-5	once	CASSLGTANQETQYF	TGTGCCAGCAGCTTAGGGACAGCAAATCAAGAGACCCAGTACTTC
TRBD1	TRBV14	TRBJ2-7	once	CASSYRGNNEQYF	TGTGCCAGCAGCTACAGGGGAAACAACGAGCAGTACTTC
TRBD1	TRBV9	TRBJ1-2	-	CASSDGQGASGYTF	TGTGCCAGCAGCGACGGACAGGGGGCAAGTGGCTACACCTTC
-	TRBV5-1	TRBJ2-4	-	CASSLGGLQYF	TGCGCCAGCAGCTTGGGGGGGCTTCAGTACTTC
TRBD1	TRBV19	TRBJ2-3	-	CATSPGQGADTQYF	TGTGCCACTAGCCCCGGACAGGGAGCAGATACGCAGTATTTT
-	TRBV4-2	TRBJ1-1	-	CASSQDPTGTEAFF	TGTGCCAGCAGCCAAGATCCAACGGGCACTGAAGCTTTCTTT
-	TRBV19	TRBJ2-1	-	CASISGAYNEQFF	TGTGCCAGTATCTCCGGGGCCTACAATGAGCAGTTCTTC
TRBD2	TRBV3-1/TRBV3-2	TRBJ2-1	-	CASSYGTSGGLNQFF	TGTGCCAGCAGCTATGGGACTAGCGGGGGATTGAACCAGTTCTTC
TRBD2	TRBV4-1	TRBJ2-5	-	CASSLLAGFETQYF	TGCGCCAGCAGCCTGTTAGCGGGATTTGAGACCCAGTACTTC
TRBD2	TRBV14	TRBJ2-1	-	CASSQDAALLLAGHNEQFF	TGTGCCAGCAGCCAAGATGCTGCCCTCTTACTAGCGGGCCACAATGAGCAGTTCTTC
-	TRBV21-1	TRBJ2-5	-	CASSELVGIGETQYF	TGTGCCAGCAGCGAACTCGTCGGGATCGGTGAGACCCAGTACTTC
-	TRBV6-5	TRBJ1-3	-	CASRDRGSGNTIYF	TGTGCCAGCAGGGACAGAGGCTCTGGAAACACCATATATTTT
-	TRBV19	TRBJ1-6	-	CASRGGDGIRSPLHF	TGTGCCAGTAGGGGGGGGGACGGGATCCGTTCACCCCTCCACTTT
-	TRBV5-4	TRBJ1-2	few	CASSFRGSDYGYTF	TGTGCCAGCAGCTTCAGGGGAAGCGACTATGGCTACACCTTC
TRBD1	TRBV18	TRBJ1-6	-	CASSPTGFNSPLHF	TGTGCCAGCTCACCGACAGGGTTTAATTCACCCCTCCACTTT
TRBD1	TRBV3-1/TRBV3-2	TRBJ2-7	-	CASSPRDRGTYEQYF	TGTGCCAGCAGTCCCCGGGACAGGGGAACCTACGAGCAGTACTTC
-	TRBV11-1	TRBJ1-1	-	CASSSGLAGSNTEAFF	TGTGCCAGCAGCTCTGGGTTGGCGGGATCCAACACTGAAGCTTTCTTT
-	TRBV19	TRBJ1-5	-	CASSYSNQPQHF	TGTGCCAGTAGCTATAGCAATCAGCCCCAGCATTTT
TRBD2	TRBV7-6	TRBJ2-1	-	CASSLGINPGLAGNEQFF	TGTGCCAGCAGCTTAGGAATTAACCCGGGACTAGCTGGGAATGAGCAGTTCTTC
TRBD1	TRBV18	TRBJ1-6	-	CASSPTTGHNSPLHF	TGTGCCAGCTCACCTACGACAGGGCATAATTCACCCCTCCACTTT
-	TRBV3-1/TRBV3-2	TRBJ1-2	-	CASSQLVEPAGGYTF	TGTGCCAGCAGCCAACTAGTGGAACCCGCGGGTGGCTACACCTTC
-	TRBV2	TRBJ1-5	-	CASSNDGGGNQPQHF	TGTGCCAGCAGTAACGACGGCGGCGGCAATCAGCCCCAGCATTTT
TRBD2	TRBV5-1	TRBJ2-1	-	CASSLVSGEYNEQFF	TGCGCCAGCAGCTTGGTCAGCGGGGAGTACAATGAGCAGTTCTTC
TRBD2	TRBV7-8	TRBJ2-1	-	CASSLVRASGRGNEQFF	TGTGCCAGCAGCTTAGTAAGGGCTAGCGGGAGGGGGAATGAGCAGTTCTTC
-	TRBV12-5	TRBJ1-2	-	CASGGVRFFDGYTF	TGTGCTAGTGGAGGGGTCAGGTTTTTCGATGGCTACACCTTC
TRBD2	TRBV29-1	TRBJ2-1	-	CSFSGGSYNEQFF	TGCAGCTTTAGCGGGGGGTCCTACAATGAGCAGTTCTTC
-	TRBV4-1	TRBJ1-2	few	CASSPRGRGSGYGYTF	TGCGCCAGCAGCCCCCGAGGGAGGGGATCTGGCTATGGCTACACCTTC
-	TRBV4-1	TRBJ1-1	-	CASTSWGGKAEAFF	TGCGCCAGCACTTCATGGGGGGGGAAGGCTGAAGCTTTCTTT